This T cell receptor beta chain was sequenced during a study of blood T cell repertoires in COVID-19 (dated by TCRdb to 2018 to 2020). Regarding the research as a whole: Samples covering the acute and convalescent phases of COVID-19 were provided by collaborators in the United States, Italy and Spain. The prospective study material was composed of cDNA or gDNA derived from T cells, B-cell-depleted T cells, or PBMCs. The dataset comprised deeply sampled blood TCRbeta repertoires from subjects exposed to, actively infected with, or recovered from COVID-19. The repertoires were released in a freely available public database meant as a resource for research on the immune response to SARS-CoV-2. Samples came from the ongoing ImmuneRACE study (first 160 participants) plus 1,254 subjects from 6 global collaborators. A de-identified subject ID, COVID-19 status, age in years and sex were almost always included in the sample metadata. Where HLA class I and class II types were available, the types were taken from metadata supplied by the sample provider, not from assay-based typing. Overall results and qualifications from the work: The amount of clinical and demographic metadata varied by source and participant and was provided uncurated.

In Seattle, one collaborating source enrolled patients while the infection was active and tracked those patients longitudinally over the course of disease. The collaborating institutions used their own protocols to collect whole blood in K2EDTA tubes. Collaborator samples were shipped for TCRbeta analysis as frozen whole blood, isolated PBMCs, or DNA extracted from either sample type. Comment on this clone: Its antigen is not yet known. Qualities for individual bases were not recorded, and no much larger clone is one base off.

TCRbeta CDR3 regions were amplified from genomic DNA by means of the immunoSEQ Assay, a bias-controlled multiplex PCR. The study's own analysis went as follows. The number of nucleated cells in each sample was estimated from the amplification of reference gene primers within the assay. To quantify the absolute abundance of each unique TCRbeta CDR3 rearrangement, sequence reads were collapsed and filtered. For each sample, productive Simpson clonality was calculated by taking the square root of Simpson's diversity index across productive rearrangements. TCRdb limited this immuneACCESS table to in-frame rearrangements with V and J called. A share of clones is missing; checked studies link under half to unresolved V genes, and the rest is unexplained. The DNA gave D and trimming, while V, J and clone size come from that table. The sample has about 430,000 clones on record, approximately 90% of them singletons. The leading ten clones occupy roughly 0.84% of the sample.

Sequencing was done on a sample of peripheral blood. The origin of this receptor is a man in his late teens or twenties with COVID-19, enrolled during active disease.

The bases read TGTGCCAGCAGTGTGGAGCGGCATACGCAGTATTTT. Protein translation: CASSVERHTQYF. The rearrangement joined TRBV25-1 to TRBJ2-3; matching of 5 bases hints at TRBD2 as the D gene. Inclusive of the bounding cysteine and phenylalanine, the CDR3 is 12 residues long. CDR3 DNA is the only sequence kept; it has 36 bases, read in frame from the first base. As encoded in the germline V gene, CDR1 is MGHDK while CDR2 is SYGVNS. V lost 4 bases and J lost 7 bases; the stretch between them is 9 bases long.